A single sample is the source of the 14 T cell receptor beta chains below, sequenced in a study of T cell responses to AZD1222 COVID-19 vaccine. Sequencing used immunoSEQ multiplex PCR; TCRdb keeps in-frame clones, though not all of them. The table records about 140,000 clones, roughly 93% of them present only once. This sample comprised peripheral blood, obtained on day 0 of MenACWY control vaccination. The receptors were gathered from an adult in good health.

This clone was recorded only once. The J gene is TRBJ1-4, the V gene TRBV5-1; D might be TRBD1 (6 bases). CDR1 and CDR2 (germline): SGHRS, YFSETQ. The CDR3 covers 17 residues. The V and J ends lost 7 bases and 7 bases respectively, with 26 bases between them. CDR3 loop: CASARDKRLSKGEKLFF. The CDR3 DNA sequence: TGCGCCAGCGCCCGGGACAAAAGACTGTCGAAGGGTGAAAAACTGTTTTTT.

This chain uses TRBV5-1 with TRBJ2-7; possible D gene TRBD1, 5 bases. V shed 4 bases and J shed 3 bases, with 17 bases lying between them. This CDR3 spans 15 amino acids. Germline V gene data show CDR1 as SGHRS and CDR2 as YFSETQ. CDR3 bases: TGCGCCAGCAGCCCCGACAGAAGCACCCACTACGAGCAGTACTTC. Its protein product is CASSPDRSTHYEQYF.

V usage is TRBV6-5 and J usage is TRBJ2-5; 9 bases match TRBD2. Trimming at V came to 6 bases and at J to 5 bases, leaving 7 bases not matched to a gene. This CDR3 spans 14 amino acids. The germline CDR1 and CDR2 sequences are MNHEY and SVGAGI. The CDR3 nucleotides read TGTGCCAGCAGCCGCGGGAGGGGTAAGGAGACCCAGTACTTC. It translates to CASSRGRGKETQYF.

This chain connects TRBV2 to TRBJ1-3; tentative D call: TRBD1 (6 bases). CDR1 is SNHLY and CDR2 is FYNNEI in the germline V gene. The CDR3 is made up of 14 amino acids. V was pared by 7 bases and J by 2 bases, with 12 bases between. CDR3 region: CASNTRGTGNTIYF. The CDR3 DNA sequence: TGTGCCAGCAACACGAGGGGGACTGGAAACACCATATATTTT.

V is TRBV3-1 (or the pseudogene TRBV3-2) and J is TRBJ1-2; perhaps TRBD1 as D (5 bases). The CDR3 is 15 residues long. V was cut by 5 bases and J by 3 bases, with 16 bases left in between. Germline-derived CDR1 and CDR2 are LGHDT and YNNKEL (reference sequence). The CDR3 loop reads CASSSGPGTDYGYTF. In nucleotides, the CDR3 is TGTGCCAGCAGCTCGGGGCCAGGGACGGACTATGGCTACACCTTC.

The CDR3 spells CASSWWTSGGPSTDTQYF. Here the CDR3 DNA reads TGTGCCAGTAGTTGGTGGACTAGCGGGGGACCGAGCACAGATACGCAGTATTTT. This sequence joins TRBV19 and TRBJ2-3; 13 nucleotides line up with TRBD2. The germline CDR1 and CDR2 sequences are LNHDA and SQIVND (reference sequence). The trim removed 5 bases at V and 0 bases at J, leaving 8 bases unmatched. This CDR3 has 18 amino acids.

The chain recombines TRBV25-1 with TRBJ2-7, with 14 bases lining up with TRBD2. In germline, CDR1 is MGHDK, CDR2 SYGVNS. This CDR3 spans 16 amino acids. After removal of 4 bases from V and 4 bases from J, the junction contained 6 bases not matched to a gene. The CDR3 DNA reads TGTGCCAGCAGTGCGGGACTAGCGGGAGAAGGGTACGAGCAGTACTTC. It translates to CASSAGLAGEGYEQYF.

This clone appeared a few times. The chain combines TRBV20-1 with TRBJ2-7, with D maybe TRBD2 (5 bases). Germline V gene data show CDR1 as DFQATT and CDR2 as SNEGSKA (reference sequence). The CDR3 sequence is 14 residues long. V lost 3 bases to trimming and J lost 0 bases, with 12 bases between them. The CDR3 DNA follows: TGCAGTGCTAGTACAGCCGCGGGCTCCTACGAGCAGTACTTC. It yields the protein CSASTAAGSYEQYF.

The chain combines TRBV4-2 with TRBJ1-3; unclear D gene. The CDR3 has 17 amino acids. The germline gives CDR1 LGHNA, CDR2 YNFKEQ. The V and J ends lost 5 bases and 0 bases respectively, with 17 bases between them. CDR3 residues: CASSAQPPGYSGNTIYF. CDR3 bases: TGTGCCAGCAGCGCACAACCCCCCGGATACTCTGGAAACACCATATATTTT.

The CDR3, as DNA: TGTGCCAGCAGTTACTCGGCGGATTCTAACTATGGCTACACCTTC. Translating gives CASSYSADSNYGYTF. The chain uses TRBV6-5 and TRBJ1-2; no firm D call. The CDR3 spans 15 residues. CDR1 MNHEY and CDR2 SVGAGI come from the germline V gene. V lost 0 bases, J lost 0 bases, and 8 bases lay in between.

Here the CDR3 reads CASSFRATNEKLFF. As DNA, the CDR3 is TGTGCCAGCAGCTTCAGGGCAACTAATGAAAAACTGTTTTTT. This chain uses TRBV7-9 with TRBJ1-4, with D perhaps matching TRBD1 (5 bases). V shed 3 bases and J shed 0 bases, with 5 bases lying between them. The CDR3 is 14 residues long. The germline gives CDR1 SEHNR, CDR2 FQNEAQ (reference sequence).

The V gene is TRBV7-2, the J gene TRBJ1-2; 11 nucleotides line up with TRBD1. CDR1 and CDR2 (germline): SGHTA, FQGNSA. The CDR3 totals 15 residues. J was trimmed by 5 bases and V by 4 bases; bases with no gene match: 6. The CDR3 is CASSSRDRGVYGYTF. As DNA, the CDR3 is TGTGCCAGCAGCTCCCGGGACAGGGGGGTTTATGGCTACACCTTC.

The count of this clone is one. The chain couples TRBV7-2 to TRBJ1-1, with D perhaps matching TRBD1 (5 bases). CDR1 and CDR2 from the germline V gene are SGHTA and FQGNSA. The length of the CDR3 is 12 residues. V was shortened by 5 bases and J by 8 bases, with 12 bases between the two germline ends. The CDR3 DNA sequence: TGTGCCAGCAGCGACCGGGGCAAAGAAGCTTTCTTT. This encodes CASSDRGKEAFF.

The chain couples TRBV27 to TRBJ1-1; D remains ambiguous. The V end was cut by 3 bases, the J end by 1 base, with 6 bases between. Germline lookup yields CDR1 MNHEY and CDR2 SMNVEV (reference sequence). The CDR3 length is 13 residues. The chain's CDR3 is CASSLGGNTEAFF. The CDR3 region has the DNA TGTGCCAGCAGTTTGGGTGGGAACACTGAAGCTTTCTTT.